Sequencing of this T cell receptor (beta chain) was carried out in a study of radiotherapy plus CTLA-4 blockade in lung cancer (dated by TCRdb to 2017 to 2018). In the study overall: Among enrolled patients, 18% had an objective response and roughly 30% reached disease control. What the authors observed across the whole study: Early dynamic changes in blood T cell clones, together with increased serum interferon-beta after radiation, were reported as the strongest predictors of response. After treatment with radiotherapy and ipilimumab, TCR clones that originated in tumors expanded in peripheral blood.

Turning to this clone: Its antigen is unknown. Within one base of it there is no much larger clone, and no base qualities were kept.

Receptors were amplified or captured by the immunoSEQ multiplex PCR assay. TCRdb stores this immuneACCESS table with in-frame sequences only. Part of the clones is absent; in the studies checked, under half of the shortfall reflects unresolved V genes, and no reason is known for the rest. This sample holds nearly 110,000 clones; over 65% were observed only once. The top ten clonotypes cover over 2% of the sample. In this study, focal radiation therapy paired with CTLA-4 blockade (ipilimumab) was tested in patients who had chemo-refractory metastatic non-small-cell lung cancer. Sequencing used peripheral blood, obtained from a patient treated with radiotherapy plus ipilimumab. The TCR originated in a human donor with non-small cell lung cancer that progressed on radiotherapy plus ipilimumab. Some clones in this sample may be carry-over from other donors' samples.

CDR3 region: CAWRGYTIYF. The DNA is TGTGCCTGGAGGGGTTACACCATATATTTT. Recombination connected TRBV30 to TRBJ1-3; the D gene is unclear. Taken from the germline V gene (reference sequence), the CDR1 and CDR2 loops are GTSNPN and SVGIG. Cut back by 3 bases and 8 bases, the V and J ends lie 5 bases apart. The CDR3 measures 10 amino acids from cysteine to phenylalanine. The retained sequence is limited to the CDR3, 30 bases, with the frame set at the first base.